In its sample, the clone carrying this TCR beta chain was seen many times. Its target is unknown. The source of the sample is a study of T-cell reconstitution after alpha-beta-depleted transplantation in children. There are 12 residues in the CDR3. Germline CDR1 and CDR2: LGHNA and YSLEER. V was pared by 5 bases and J by 2 bases, with 5 bases between. Study findings and constraints: Several hundred graft clones that had expanded were reportedly the source of alpha-beta T cells about two months after transplant. At the one-year point after transplant, T-cell counts and TCRbeta diversity were found to come mostly from T cells that had been newly produced. The study traced high day-60 TCRbeta diversity in some patients to surviving recipient T cells and thymic progenitors.

Unique molecular identifiers were used in preparing the TCRbeta library. TCRdb re-called the PCR reads with MiXCR, one entry per CDR3 protein. The sample includes hundreds of thousands of distinct CDR3 sequences, approximately 8% of them seen just once. The material was PBMCs, mostly from graft donor cells, obtained 180 days after TCRalphabeta/CD19-depleted stem cell transplant. The chain links TRBV4-3 to TRBJ2-3; D gene uncertain. This receptor was obtained from a male patient under 18 who had a stem cell transplant for acute lymphoblastic leukemia, so the T cells may come from the graft donor. Written as DNA, the CDR3 is TGCGCCAGCAGCTGGAACACAGATACGCAGTATTTT. Amino acids: CASSWNTDTQYF.